These 20 T cell receptor beta chains were sequenced from one sample in a study of Graves' ophthalmopathy and Graves' hyperthyroidism. Scientists amplified the TCR beta CDR3 regions from RNA transcripts. Following a first-round RT-PCR that used HTBI primers, a second-round multiplex PCR was carried out. MiXCR, applied by TCRdb to the multiplex PCR reads, yields one record per CDR3 protein. The table lists 600,000 to 700,000 distinct CDR3 sequences, more than 40% of them singletons. Sequencing was carried out using peripheral blood. These receptors were collected from an adult man with Graves' ophthalmopathy.

At least ten counts were recorded for this clonotype. V gene TRBV12-3 or TRBV12-4 combines with J gene TRBJ1-6; the match to TRBD1 covers 8 bases. V was pared by 3 bases and J by 6 bases, with 7 bases of the junction left unmatched. This CDR3 is built from 16 residues. CDR3 bases: TGTGCCAGCAGTTTTAGCGGGCAGGGGGCTAATTCACCCCTCCACTTT. Translated, it gives CASSFSGQGANSPLHF.

V usage is TRBV29-1 and J usage is TRBJ2-2, with a weak D call TRBD1 (5 bases). The ends were cut back, 3 bases at V and 4 bases at J, with 24 bases in the middle. Germline CDR1 reads SQVTM; CDR2 reads ANQGSEA. The CDR3 has 18 amino acids. The CDR3 DNA follows: TGCAGCGTTGAGACATGGTCAGATATTTCTGGGGCCACCGGGGAGCTGTTTTTT. Its protein is CSVETWSDISGATGELFF.

The chain has TRBV29-1 and TRBJ1-2, with 7 nucleotides matching TRBD1. This CDR3 has 12 residues. Germline CDR1 SQVTM, CDR2 ANQGSEA. J was trimmed by 6 bases and V by 7 bases; bases with no gene match: 8. As DNA, the CDR3 is TGCAGCGCAGGGGGGCGCGTGAATGGCTACACCTTC. It yields the protein CSAGGRVNGYTF.

This sequence joins TRBV2 and TRBJ1-5, with D maybe TRBD1 (6 bases). Per germline, CDR1 SNHLY and CDR2 FYNNEI. V lost 6 bases and J lost 0, with 12 bases in between. CDR3 size: 15 residues. The CDR3 DNA is TGTGCCAGCAGGAGGGACAATATTAGCAATCAGCCCCAGCATTTT. It codes for CASRRDNISNQPQHF.

The chain joins TRBV20-1 to TRBJ1-4, with a weak D call TRBD1 (5 bases). Trimming took off 3 bases at V and 7 bases at J, with 15 bases between the two ends. This CDR3 is built from 14 residues. Germline V gene sequence: CDR1 DFQATT, CDR2 SNEGSKA (reference sequence). In nucleotides, the CDR3 is TGCAGTGCTAGTGGGGGATCGGGGAGTGAAAAACTGTTTTTT. Protein product: CSASGGSGSEKLFF.

This clonotype was seen only once. The junction and the germline gene differ at one end; a read error may be behind it. The chain recombines TRBV2 with TRBJ2-6; perhaps TRBD1 as D (5 bases). The CDR3 is 14 amino acids. Looked up from germline, CDR1 is SNHLY and CDR2 is FYNNEI. CDR3 amino acids: CANKGDAGANVPTF. Here the CDR3 DNA reads TGTGCCAACAAAGGGGATGCTGGGGCCAACGTCCCGACTTTC.

V and J are TRBV20-1 and TRBJ1-1; 8 bases map to TRBD1. The germline CDR1 and CDR2 sequences are DFQATT and SNEGSKA (reference sequence). V shed 4 bases and J 5 bases; nucleotides not matched to a gene: 15. The CDR3 contains 16 residues. CDR3 region: CSATEVAGGGGTEAFF. For the CDR3, the DNA is TGCAGTGCTACCGAGGTAGCAGGGGGCGGTGGGACTGAAGCTTTCTTT.

A remark on this clonotype: This may stem from a read error, because a much larger clone lies one nucleotide away. The rearrangement links TRBV11-1 to TRBJ1-4; TRBD1 aligns across 7 bases. The CDR3 contains 18 residues. V lost 5 bases, J lost 0 bases, and 12 bases stayed unmatched. Per germline, CDR1 SGHAT and CDR2 FQDESV (reference sequence). CDR3 nucleotide sequence: TGTGCCAGCAGCCGTAGCGGAGCAGGGGGTACAACTAATGAAAAACTGTTTTTT. Its translation: CASSRSGAGGTTNEKLFF.

The chain joins TRBV27 to TRBJ1-2, with D possibly TRBD1 on 5 matching bases. Trimming left V 11 bases short and J 0 bases short, with 10 bases between. Germline V gene data show CDR1 as MNHEY and CDR2 as SMNVEV (reference sequence). This CDR3 has 12 residues. This CDR3 is CAASGPNYGYTF. The CDR3 DNA reads as TGTGCCGCCTCAGGGCCTAACTATGGCTACACCTTC.

The rearrangement links TRBV2 to TRBJ2-7; the match to TRBD1 covers 10 bases. This CDR3 spans 15 amino acids. Germline V gene lookup returns CDR1 SNHLY and CDR2 FYNNEI. Trimming at V came to 6 bases and at J to 6 bases, leaving 11 bases not matched to a gene. As DNA, the CDR3 is TGTGCCAGCAGCGTAGCCGGGACAGGGGTTGGCGAGCAGTACTTC. It translates to CASSVAGTGVGEQYF.

This clonotype was observed a handful of times. The chain joins TRBV7-8 to TRBJ2-7, with 7 bases that match TRBD2. This CDR3 is built from 20 residues. V shed 0 bases and J 0 bases; nucleotides not matched to a gene: 17. From germline, CDR1 is SGHVS and CDR2 FQNEAQ. The CDR3 nucleotides read TGTGCCAGCAGCTTAGCTGAGGGATTTGCGGGAGTAACGAGCTCCTACGAGCAGTACTTC. This sequence encodes CASSLAEGFAGVTSSYEQYF.

This clonotype came up a few times. A read error may be the cause here, since a much bigger clone is one base away. J is TRBJ1-2 and V is TRBV12-3 or TRBV12-4; D unclear. V dropped 6 bases and J dropped 7 bases, with 15 bases sitting between them. The CDR3 is 13 amino acids. This CDR3 is CASRRGAVFGYTF. In DNA, the CDR3 is TGTGCCAGCAGGCGGGGTGCGGTATTTGGCTACACCTTC.

This sequence joins TRBV5-1 and TRBJ1-2, with D possibly TRBD1 on 5 matching bases. The CDR3 has 15 amino acids. CDR1 and CDR2 from the germline V gene are SGHRS and YFSETQ. V lost 4 bases to trimming and J lost 1 base, with 14 bases between them. The CDR3 region has the DNA TGCGCCAGCAGCGTCCCGGGACGGAATAACTATGGCTACACCTTC. Amino acids: CASSVPGRNNYGYTF. Full variable domain (rest looked up from reference TRBV5-1 and TRBJ1-2): KAGVTQTPRYLIKTRGQQVTLSCSPISGHRSVSWYQQTPGQGLQFLFEYFSETQRNKGNFPGRFSGRQFSNSRSEMNVSTLELGDSALYLCASSVPGRNNYGYTFGSGTRLTVV.

Many counts were recorded for this clonotype. This rearrangement joins TRBV7-2 to TRBJ2-2, with D uncertain. Germline values: CDR1 SGHTA, CDR2 FQGNSA. The CDR3 loop spans 17 amino acids. V was pared by 5 bases and J by 5 bases, with 21 bases between. The CDR3 DNA is TGTGCCAGCAGCCCCCGCCCGGTATTAGCTAGAACCGGGGAGCTGTTTTTT. This codes for CASSPRPVLARTGELFF.

This chain links TRBV7-9 with TRBJ1-1, with D uncertain. V was pared by 5 bases and J by 1 base, with 11 bases between. Germline loops: CDR1 SEHNR, CDR2 FQNEAQ (reference sequence). The CDR3 is 14 amino acids. This CDR3 is CASSPAWGNTEAFF. The CDR3 nucleotides are TGTGCCAGCAGCCCAGCCTGGGGGAACACTGAAGCTTTCTTT.

V is TRBV29-1 and J is TRBJ2-7, with D tentatively TRBD1 (6 bases). The CDR3 runs to 12 residues. Germline assignment: CDR1 SQVTM and CDR2 ANQGSEA. The germline V and J ends were trimmed by 4 bases and 3 bases, with 10 bases remaining between them. DNA of the CDR3: TGCAGCGTTGGGACAGAGGGCTACGAGCAGTACTTC. This encodes CSVGTEGYEQYF.

The chain recombines TRBV7-2 with TRBJ1-6, with 7 bases that match TRBD1. The CDR3 runs 13 residues. Germline loops: CDR1 SGHTA, CDR2 FQGNSA. Trimming cost V 3 bases and J 13 bases; bases outside gene matches: 6. The DNA of the CDR3 is TGTGCCAGCAGCTTTGGACAGGCGGTTCCCCTCCACTTT. Translating gives CASSFGQAVPLHF. Looking up the rest from reference TRBV7-2 and TRBJ1-6 gives the full variable domain: GAGVSQSPSNKVTEKGKDVELRCDPISGHTALYWYRQSLGQGLEFLIYFQGNSAPDKSGLPSDRFSAERTGGSVSTLTIQRTQQEDSAVYLCASSFGQAVPLHFGNGTRLTVT.

The J gene is TRBJ2-7, the V gene TRBV11-2; D is perhaps TRBD1 (6 bases). With 2 bases removed from V and 6 bases from J, the gap between germline ends came to 17 bases. The CDR3 spans 15 residues. Germline values: CDR1 SGHAT, CDR2 FQNNGV. DNA of the CDR3: TGTGCCAGCAGCTTACTTCAGGGGTTCGGGTCCGAGCAGTACTTC. Translated: CASSLLQGFGSEQYF.

V gene TRBV12-3 or TRBV12-4 combines with J gene TRBJ2-7; D is ambiguous. CDR3 length equals 16 residues. V lost 6 bases to trimming and J lost 2 bases, with 20 bases between them. The CDR3 reads CASSQDDWAGTYEQYF. CDR3 DNA: TGTGCCAGCAGCCAAGATGATTGGGCAGGAACCTACGAGCAGTACTTC.

This clonotype occurred a few times. A read error may produce the germline difference seen at one junction end. The CDR3 nucleotides read TGTGCCAGCAGTTACTCGATGGGACCTTACGAGCAGTACTTC. Protein sequence: CASSYSMGPYEQYF. The V and J genes are TRBV10-3 and TRBJ2-7; D possibly uses TRBD1 or TRBD2 (5 bases each). Germline CDR1 reads ENHRY; CDR2 reads SYGVKD. This CDR3 is built from 14 residues.